One sample yielded the 21 T cell receptor beta chains listed below, sequenced in a study of CD8+ T cells in alopecia areata. The treatment here: oral pan-JAK inhibitor, 5-10 mg twice daily. Isolated RNA was reverse transcribed into cDNA used as the sequencing template. Assay used: immunoSEQ multiplex PCR; TCRdb lists only in-frame clones, some missing. The data contain more than 200,000 clones, 43% of them seen just once; the ten biggest clones take up over 2%. The sequencing used CD4+ T cells sorted from blood, collected between weeks 36 and 40, from a patient treated with tofacitinib. The receptors come from a human donor with alopecia areata.

This clone was counted between two and nine times. The V and J genes are TRBV7-8 and TRBJ2-3; tentatively, D is TRBD1 or TRBD2 (8 bases each). The CDR3 spans 16 residues. Trimming removed 4 bases at V and 1 base at J, with 15 bases between. Looked up from germline, CDR1 is SGHVS and CDR2 is FQNEAQ. CDR3 region: CASSSRGGQGTDTQYF. In nucleotides, the CDR3 is TGTGCCAGCAGCTCCCGGGGGGGACAGGGCACAGATACGCAGTATTTT.

This clone was counted between two and nine times. The chain has TRBV29-1 and TRBJ2-2, with D maybe TRBD1 (7 bases). With 5 bases removed from V and 2 bases from J, the gap between germline ends came to 12 bases. Germline V lookup: CDR1 SQVTM, CDR2 ANQGSEA. The CDR3 sequence is 14 residues long. For the CDR3, the DNA is TGCAGCGTTTCAGGGGGGACTAACACCGGGGAGCTGTTTTTT. Its protein product is CSVSGGTNTGELFF.

The gene calls are TRBV10-3 and TRBJ2-1; possibly TRBD2 for D (5 bases). V was shortened by 4 bases and J by 5 bases, with 12 bases between the two germline ends. The CDR3 runs to 14 residues. CDR1 and CDR2 (germline): ENHRY, SYGVKD. The CDR3 DNA follows: TGTGCCATCAGTGGGAGGACCGCCGACAATGAGCAGTTCTTC. Protein: CAISGRTADNEQFF.

This clone was found a few times. The chain has TRBV2 and TRBJ1-5, with D unclear. The CDR3 contains 13 residues. Germline CDR1 reads SNHLY; CDR2 reads FYNNEI. V was trimmed by 3 bases and J by 9 bases, leaving 12 bases between them. Written as DNA, the CDR3 is TGTGCCAGCAGTGACGGACGGTTGGGGCCCCAGCATTTT. Protein sequence: CASSDGRLGPQHF. Filled out from reference TRBV2 and TRBJ1-5, the complete variable domain reads EPEVTQTPSHQVTQMGQEVILRCVPISNHLYFYWYRQILGQKVEFLVSFYNNEISEKSEIFDDQFSVERPDGSNFTLKIRSTKLEDSAMYFCASSDGRLGPQHFGDGTRLSIL.

This clone was recorded a few times. V and J are TRBV7-3 and TRBJ2-6; possibly TRBD2 for D (5 bases). This CDR3 has 16 residues. V was pared by 1 base and J by 2 bases, with 9 bases between. The germline CDR1 and CDR2 sequences are SGHTA and FQGTGA. CDR3: CASSLSGGPGANVLTF. As DNA, the CDR3 is TGTGCCAGCAGCTTAAGTGGAGGTCCTGGGGCCAACGTCCTGACTTTC.

The chain uses TRBV29-1 and TRBJ2-7, with 9 bases identical to TRBD1. V was clipped by 6 bases and J by 6 bases; unmatched bases: 9. This CDR3 contains 13 residues. Germline V CDR1 and CDR2: SQVTM, ANQGSEA. In nucleotides, the CDR3 is TGCAGCGTGTCCGGGACAGGGCAGCTCGAGCAGTACTTC. Its protein product is CSVSGTGQLEQYF.

The chain couples TRBV19 to TRBJ1-2; D gene uncertain. Germline V lookup: CDR1 LNHDA, CDR2 SQIVND (reference sequence). The CDR3 is 13 amino acids. Trimming removed 5 bases at V and 0 bases at J, with 7 bases between. The CDR3, as DNA: TGTGCCAGTAGTTTCGGAGCTAACTATGGCTACACCTTC. Its translation: CASSFGANYGYTF.

This clone was counted a single time. The chain carries TRBV27 and TRBJ2-1; D remains unclear. The germline V gene has CDR1 MNHEY and CDR2 SMNVEV (reference sequence). The CDR3 length is 15 residues. The V end was cut by 3 bases, the J end by 3 bases, with 12 bases between. The CDR3 bases are TGTGCCAGCAGTTTTAACCCCCTGGACTACAATGAGCAGTTCTTC. Its protein product is CASSFNPLDYNEQFF.

This clone was counted only a few times. The chain joins TRBV15 to TRBJ1-2, with D uncertain. Germline CDR1 is LNHNV and CDR2 is YYDKDF (reference sequence). There are 13 residues in the CDR3. The V end lost 1 base, the J end lost 3 bases, and 6 bases lay between the germline ends. The CDR3 sequence: CATSRGGDYGYTF. CDR3 DNA sequence: TGTGCCACCAGCAGAGGCGGGGACTATGGCTACACCTTC.

This clone was picked up a small number of times. Other DNA sequences of this sample code for an identical CDR3. The V call is TRBV29-1, the J call TRBJ2-1; D is unclear. The CDR3 sequence is 11 residues long. Germline-derived CDR1 and CDR2 are SQVTM and ANQGSEA. V lost 4 bases and J 4 bases, leaving 5 bases between the germline ends. Here the CDR3 reads CSVASYNEQFF. For the CDR3, the DNA is TGCAGCGTTGCCTCTTACAATGAGCAGTTCTTC.

A single count supports this clone. The chain employs TRBV5-4 and TRBJ2-5; 7 nucleotides align to TRBD1. Germline loops: CDR1 SGHNT, CDR2 YYREEE (reference sequence). V lost 5 bases and J lost 5; bases outside the gene matches: 6. The CDR3 contains 13 residues. The CDR3 spells CASSPQGSETQYF. The CDR3 DNA follows: TGTGCCAGCAGTCCACAGGGGTCGGAGACCCAGTACTTC.

The table lists this clone with a few counts. The gene calls are TRBV29-1 and TRBJ2-7; 8 positions agree with TRBD1. This CDR3 region has 12 residues. Trimming cost V 7 bases and J 5 bases; bases outside gene matches: 7. Per germline, CDR1 SQVTM and CDR2 ANQGSEA. CDR3 nucleotides: TGCAGCGCTAAGGACAGGGCCGACGAGCAGTACTTC. Translation: CSAKDRADEQYF.

This clone was seen a handful of times. The V gene is TRBV29-1, the J gene TRBJ2-6; 8 bases agree with TRBD1. Trimming removed 7 bases from V and 2 bases from J; junction bases left unmatched: 4. Per the germline V gene, CDR1 is SQVTM and CDR2 is ANQGSEA. CDR3 length equals 14 residues. CDR3 in amino acids: CSGQDRAGANVLTF. Here the CDR3 DNA reads TGCAGCGGCCAGGACAGGGCTGGGGCCAACGTCCTGACTTTC.

The V call is TRBV7-9, the J call TRBJ1-4; D gene unclear. The CDR3 loop spans 14 amino acids. From germline, CDR1 is SEHNR and CDR2 FQNEAQ (reference sequence). Trimming removed 5 bases from V and 8 bases from J, with 15 bases in between. The CDR3 loop reads CASSPGLPGEKLFF. The CDR3 DNA is TGTGCCAGCAGCCCGGGCCTCCCCGGGGAAAAACTGTTTTTT.

CDR3: CAGYRDRVVYEQFF. The DNA of the CDR3 is TGTGCCGGATACCGGGACAGGGTTGTCTATGAGCAGTTCTTC. The chain joins TRBV30 to TRBJ2-1, with 9 nucleotides matching TRBD1. The junction had 13 bases not matched to a gene; V was cut back by 8 bases and J by 8 bases. Germline lookup yields CDR1 GTSNPN and CDR2 SVGIG (reference sequence). This CDR3 region has 14 residues.

This clone has a handful of counts. The J gene is TRBJ2-7, the V gene TRBV7-2; 10 positions match TRBD1. The V segment lost 6 bases and the J segment 7 bases; nucleotides outside the gene matches: 9. The CDR3 is made up of 14 amino acids. Per germline, CDR1 SGHTA and CDR2 FQGNSA. For the CDR3, the DNA is TGTGCCAGCAGAAGGGACAGGGGCGGTGAAGAGCAGTACTTC. The encoded protein is CASRRDRGGEEQYF.

V is TRBV27 and J is TRBJ1-1; possibly TRBD1 for D (6 bases). This CDR3 comprises 15 residues. The germline V gene has CDR1 MNHEY and CDR2 SMNVEV (reference sequence). Trimming cost V 5 bases and J 6 bases, with 19 bases left between them. The CDR3 bases are TGTGCCAGCAGTCCTGGTGGCAGGGGAGGATCTGAAGCTTTCTTT. The encoded protein is CASSPGGRGGSEAFF.

V and J are TRBV5-1 and TRBJ1-1; D possibly corresponds to TRBD1 (6 bases). CDR3 length equals 13 residues. From germline, CDR1 is SGHRS and CDR2 YFSETQ. V lost 3 bases, J lost 5 bases, and 11 bases lay in between. The CDR3 sequence is CASSSGQTTEAFF. CDR3 sequence (DNA): TGCGCCAGCAGCTCAGGACAGACGACTGAAGCTTTCTTT.

This clone was counted only a few times. The chain joins TRBV15 to TRBJ2-2; no reliable D call. The CDR3 sequence is 14 residues long. Germline V CDR1 and CDR2: LNHNV, YYDKDF (reference sequence). V lost 0 bases and J lost 6, with 8 bases in between. The CDR3 is CATSRDLAAGELFF. The CDR3 DNA sequence: TGTGCCACCAGCAGAGATTTGGCCGCCGGGGAGCTGTTTTTT.

The chain joins TRBV2 to TRBJ2-3, with TRBD2 matching over 7 bases. With 6 bases clipped from V and 4 bases from J, the junction kept 10 bases outside the gene matches. The CDR3 runs 15 residues. Germline assignment: CDR1 SNHLY and CDR2 FYNNEI. DNA for the CDR3: TGTGCCAGCAGACAGCAGCGGGAAGGGGCAGATACGCAGTATTTT. Its translation: CASRQQREGADTQYF.

The V gene is TRBV2, the J gene TRBJ1-5; D not resolved. The CDR3 runs to 15 residues. V was shortened by 4 bases and J by 7 bases, with 17 bases between the two germline ends. Germline V gene lookup returns CDR1 SNHLY and CDR2 FYNNEI. The CDR3: CASSVTGRESQPQHF. The CDR3 nucleotides are TGTGCCAGCAGTGTGACCGGTAGGGAAAGCCAGCCCCAGCATTTT.